A selection of T cell receptor beta chains follows, all from one sample in a study of shared clonotypes between healthy human individuals. Clones were sequenced by immunoSEQ multiplex PCR, and TCRdb holds only the in-frame ones, with some missing. The table lists millions of clones, 90% to 95% of them singletons. The sequencing sample was made of naive CD4+ T cells sorted from blood. Receptors originate from a man in his late teens or twenties in good health. Each CDR3 is given with its conserved first and last residue. A D gene is named only where the DNA matches it firmly. The size of a clone is reported for some rows only, either as once, few or many, or as a class for expanded clones.

TRBJ1-1 | once | 14 | TRBV2 | - | CASSAGGGGTEAFF | TGTGCCAGCAGTGCCGGGGGTGGGGGCACTGAAGCTTTCTTT
TRBJ2-5 | - | 16 | TRBV4-3 | - | CASSQDATARQETQYF | TGCGCCAGCAGCCAAGATGCGACAGCTAGACAAGAGACCCAGTACTTC
TRBJ1-1 | - | 15 | TRBV19 | - | CATSRGDQMNTEAFF | TGTGCCACTTCACGTGGAGACCAGATGAACACTGAAGCTTTCTTT
TRBJ2-7 | once | 15 | TRBV5-1 | TRBD1 | CASSVDGTGTYEQYF | TGCGCCAGCAGCGTAGACGGGACAGGGACCTACGAGCAGTACTTC
TRBJ2-1 | - | 12 | TRBV6-1 | - | CASSEAYNEQFF | TGTGCCAGCAGTGAAGCATACAATGAGCAGTTCTTC
TRBJ1-2 | - | 14 | TRBV27 | - | CASSRGQLGYGYTF | TGTGCCAGCAGTCGCGGACAGCTCGGCTATGGCTACACCTTC
TRBJ2-3 | - | 15 | TRBV25-1 | TRBD2 | CASSILAGDTDTQYF | TGTGCCAGCAGTATTCTAGCGGGGGACACAGATACGCAGTATTTT
TRBJ2-5 | - | 13 | TRBV25-1 | - | CASSELLVQTQYF | TGTGCCAGCAGTGAATTATTGGTGCAGACCCAGTACTTC
TRBJ1-2 | - | 14 | TRBV6-5 | - | CASSYSSQAHGYTF | TGTGCCAGCAGTTACTCGAGCCAGGCCCATGGCTACACCTTC
TRBJ2-1 | - | 17 | TRBV28 | TRBD2 | CASSSSWLAGVSNEQFF | TGTGCCAGCAGTTCCTCCTGGCTAGCGGGGGTCTCTAATGAGCAGTTCTTC
TRBJ2-1 | - | 13 | TRBV29-1 | - | CSVAPSGYNEQFF | TGCAGCGTTGCCCCCAGCGGCTACAATGAGCAGTTCTTC